This T cell receptor beta chain was documented in a study of shared clonotypes between healthy human individuals. Study at large: The people who gave samples were a couple of women and a few men aged 18 to 49. Researchers assigned three CD4 naive, three CD4 memory, two CD8 naive and one CD8 memory plate to each donor. Study-wide findings and caveats: Rarefaction curves obtained for sorted subsets showed sequencing incomplete despite large depth.

CDR3 length: 15 residues. Germline CDR1 reads WSHSY; CDR2 reads SAAADI. Trimming took 8 bases from V and 0 from J; bases not matched to a gene: 7. Comments on this clone: Its specificity is unknown. The same CDR3 also results from other DNA sequences found in this sample.

Researchers partitioned CD4+ cells into CD45RA+ naive and CD45RA-negative memory subsets. Profiled with immunoSEQ multiplex PCR; TCRdb holds only in-frame clones, not every one. This sample has about 1,500,000 clones, with around 97% found just once. V is TRBV10-2 and J is TRBJ1-5; 7 positions match TRBD1. Sequenced input: naive CD4+ T cells sorted from blood. Specified subset: CD45RA+ positively selected. The receptor was isolated from a man aged 30-40 years in good health. This chain's CDR3 is CASSDRANSNQPQHF. In DNA form, the CDR3 reads TGCGCCAGCTCCGACAGGGCTAATAGCAATCAGCCCCAGCATTTT.